This TCR beta chain was observed in a study of vaccination and CD4 T cells after COVID-19. On the study more broadly: Spike peptides, overlapping and drawn from SARS-CoV-2, HCoV-NL63, HCoV-OC43 and HCoV-229E, were used to stimulate cells.

General study results and limits: SARS-CoV-2-reactive clonotype medians increased from around 20 to 38, not significantly.

There are a few counts of this clonotype. Its antigen is undetermined. Cultured CD4+ T-cell DNA underwent Oncomine TCR Beta short-read sequencing. TCRdb redid the calling of the PCR reads with MiXCR, one entry per CDR3 protein. The sample carries fewer than 15,000 distinct CDR3 sequences, roughly 45% recorded once. Treatment reported: approximately nine-day PBMC culture with coronavirus spike peptide pools or control peptides (ViraFEST assay). T cells were expanded with peptide pools, and expanded clonotypes were identified by TCR sequencing. Culture of a few million PBMCs per well took place with about 9.8 IU/ml IL-2 and 8.5 to 10 ug/ml peptide pools. The CDR3 loop spans 14 amino acids. Germline assignment: CDR1 LNHDA and CDR2 SQIVND (reference sequence). Trimming removed 5 bases at V and 4 bases at J, with 13 bases between.

This specimen was CD4+ T cells from blood, cultured in vitro, taken after SARS-CoV-2 vaccination. The J gene is TRBJ2-3, the V gene TRBV19, with D unresolved. The clonotype was recovered from a human donor who had recovered from COVID-19. The CDR3 loop reads CASSQPSAADTQYF. The CDR3 nucleotides are TGTGCCAGTAGTCAGCCCTCCGCCGCAGATACGCAGTATTTT.